The sequence of this T cell receptor (beta chain) was determined in a study of T-cell memory formation after mild COVID-19. Study-level points and caveats: The SARS-CoV-2 specificity of second-wave clones reaching peak at day 37 remained unverified. CM and EM subsets held most contracting CD4+ clones; EMRA held CD8+ ones.

Points on this clonotype: Its antigen is unidentified.

Germline V gives CDR1 SGHTA, CDR2 FQGNSA. The CDR3 contains 13 residues. The ends were cut back, 1 base at V and 7 bases at J, with 8 bases in the middle. 5'RACE primed at constant segments yielded TCR alpha and TCR beta cDNA libraries bearing sample barcodes and UMIs. TCRdb recomputed calls from the 5' RACE reads with MiXCR, one row per CDR3 protein. The sample holds about half a million distinct CDR3 sequences, over 15% seen once. The sequenced material came from PBMCs or a T cell subset sorted from them (not recorded which). This sequence was found in an adult woman who had mild COVID-19 (a few samples of this study predate the infection). Cell type and time point are not known. The gene calls are TRBV7-2 and TRBJ1-5, with D uncertain. The CDR3 DNA follows: TGTGCCAGCAGCTTAGTTGCGGTCCAGCCCCAGCATTTT. Its protein is CASSLVAVQPQHF.